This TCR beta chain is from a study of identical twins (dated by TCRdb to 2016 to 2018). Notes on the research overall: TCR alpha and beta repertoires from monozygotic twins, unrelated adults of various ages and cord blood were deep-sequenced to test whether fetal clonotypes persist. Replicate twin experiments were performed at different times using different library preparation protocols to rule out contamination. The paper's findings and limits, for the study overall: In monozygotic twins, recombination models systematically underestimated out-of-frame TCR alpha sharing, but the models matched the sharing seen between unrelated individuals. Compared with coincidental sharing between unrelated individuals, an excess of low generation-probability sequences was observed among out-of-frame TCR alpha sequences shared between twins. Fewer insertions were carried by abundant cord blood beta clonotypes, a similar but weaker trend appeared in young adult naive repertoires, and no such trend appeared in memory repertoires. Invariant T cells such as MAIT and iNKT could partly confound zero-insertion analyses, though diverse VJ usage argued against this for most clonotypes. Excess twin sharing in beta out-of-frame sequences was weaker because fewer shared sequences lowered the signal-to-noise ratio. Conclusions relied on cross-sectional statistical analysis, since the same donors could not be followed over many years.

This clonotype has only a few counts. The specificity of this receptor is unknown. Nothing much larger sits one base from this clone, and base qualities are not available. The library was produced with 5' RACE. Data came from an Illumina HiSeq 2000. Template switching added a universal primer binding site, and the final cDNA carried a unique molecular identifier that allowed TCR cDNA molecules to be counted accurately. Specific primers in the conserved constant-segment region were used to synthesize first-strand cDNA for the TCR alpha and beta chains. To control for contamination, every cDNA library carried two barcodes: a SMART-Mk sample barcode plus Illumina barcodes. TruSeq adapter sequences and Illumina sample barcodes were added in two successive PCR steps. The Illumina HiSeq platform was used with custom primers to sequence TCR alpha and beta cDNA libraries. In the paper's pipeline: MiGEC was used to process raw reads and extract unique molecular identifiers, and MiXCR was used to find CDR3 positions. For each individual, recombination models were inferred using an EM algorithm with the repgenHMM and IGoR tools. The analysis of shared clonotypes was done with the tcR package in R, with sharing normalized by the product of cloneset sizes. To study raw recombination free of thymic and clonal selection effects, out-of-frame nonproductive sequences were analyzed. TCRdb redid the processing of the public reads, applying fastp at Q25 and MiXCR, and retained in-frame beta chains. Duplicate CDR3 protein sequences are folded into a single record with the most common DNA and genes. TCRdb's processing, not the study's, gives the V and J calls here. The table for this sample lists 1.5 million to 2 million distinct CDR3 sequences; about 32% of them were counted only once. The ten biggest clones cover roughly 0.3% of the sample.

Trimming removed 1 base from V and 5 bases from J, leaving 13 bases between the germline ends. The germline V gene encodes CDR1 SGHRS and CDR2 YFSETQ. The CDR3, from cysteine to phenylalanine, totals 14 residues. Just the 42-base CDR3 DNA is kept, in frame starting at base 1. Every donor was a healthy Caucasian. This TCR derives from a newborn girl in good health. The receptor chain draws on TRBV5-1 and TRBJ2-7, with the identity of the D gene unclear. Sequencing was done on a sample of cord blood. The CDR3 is CASSLSPLSHEQYF. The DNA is TGCGCCAGCAGCTTGTCCCCGCTTTCCCACGAGCAGTACTTC.